The 25 T cell receptor beta chains given below trace back to one sample, sequenced in a study of cytomegalovirus exposure and HLA in healthy donors. Vbeta (60) and Jbeta (13) primers were used in the PCR. Assay: immunoSEQ multiplex PCR; the TCRdb copy retains only in-frame clones and omits some. The sample lists 85,000 to 130,000 clones, 65% to 90% occurring once. The sequenced sample consisted of PBMCs. These TCRs come from a man aged 45-60 years in good health and CMV-seronegative.

This clone was counted only a few times. This chain links TRBV30 with TRBJ2-1; 8 bases line up with TRBD1. Germline V gene lookup returns CDR1 GTSNPN and CDR2 SVGIG (reference sequence). This CDR3 comprises 11 residues. Trimming cost V 4 bases and J 10 bases; bases outside gene matches: 3. The CDR3 bases are TGTGCCTGGACGGACAGGGTCGAGCAGTTCTTC. It encodes CAWTDRVEQFF.

The chain employs TRBV29-1 and TRBJ2-2, with 7 positions matching TRBD1. The trim removed 7 bases at V and 3 bases at J, leaving 5 bases unmatched. The germline V gene has CDR1 SQVTM and CDR2 ANQGSEA. The CDR3 extends over 13 amino acids. DNA of the CDR3: TGCAGCGCGGGACAGACGTACACCGGGGAGCTGTTTTTT. This translates into CSAGQTYTGELFF.

The chain has TRBV20-1 and TRBJ2-1, with 9 bases that match TRBD1. CDR3 length: 11 amino acids. In germline, CDR1 is DFQATT, CDR2 SNEGSKA (reference sequence). CDR3 region: CSGTGSDEQFF. The CDR3 coding sequence is TGCAGCGGGACAGGGTCCGATGAGCAGTTCTTC.

This clone was picked up a small number of times. This rearrangement joins TRBV30 to TRBJ1-2; no firm D call. Germline assignment: CDR1 GTSNPN and CDR2 SVGIG (reference sequence). V was clipped by 5 bases and J by 8 bases, with 12 bases between them. This CDR3 has 11 amino acids. The CDR3 is CAWGYGGGYTF. The CDR3 DNA is TGTGCCTGGGGGTACGGCGGAGGCTACACCTTC.

The rearrangement joins TRBV19 to TRBJ1-2; no reliable D call. The CDR3 is 16 amino acids. In germline, CDR1 is LNHDA, CDR2 SQIVND (reference sequence). V was clipped by 6 bases and J by 0 bases, with 17 bases between them. The CDR3 loop reads CASRSIGADSNYGYTF. The CDR3 nucleotides are TGTGCCAGTAGGTCAATTGGAGCAGATTCTAACTATGGCTACACCTTC.

This chain links TRBV2 with TRBJ2-7, with TRBD1 identical over 7 bases. Losses at the gene ends were 5 bases for V and 6 bases for J; bases not matched to a gene: 7. The CDR3 consists of 13 residues. In germline, CDR1 is SNHLY, CDR2 FYNNEI. The CDR3, as DNA: TGTGCCAGCAGTCAGAGGGGGCCGGGCGAGCAGTACGTC. Translated: CASSQRGPGEQYV.

V and J are TRBV6-1 and TRBJ2-5, with no clear D. The CDR3 spans 14 residues. V shed 2 bases and J shed 2 bases, with 9 bases lying between them. Germline-derived CDR1 and CDR2 are MNHNS and SASEGT. The CDR3 sequence is CASSEPGQQETQYF. In DNA, the CDR3 is TGTGCCAGCAGTGAACCTGGTCAGCAAGAGACCCAGTACTTC.

The V and J genes are TRBV6-6 and TRBJ1-4; D is undetermined. CDR3 length equals 11 residues. CDR1 MNHNY and CDR2 SVGAGI come from the germline V gene (reference sequence). Trimming removed 11 bases from V and 6 bases from J, with 10 bases in between. In DNA, the CDR3 is TGTGCCCTGGAGGTGGATGAAAAACTGTTTTTT. Encoded protein: CALEVDEKLFF.

This sequence joins TRBV7-3 and TRBJ2-2; D gene uncertain. The CDR3 has 15 amino acids. CDR1 and CDR2 (germline): SGHTA, FQGTGA. Between the trimmed V and J ends, which lost 2 bases and 6 bases, there was a span of 13 bases. DNA of the CDR3: TGTGCCAGCAGCTTAGGCAGCGCGGCCGCCGGGGAGCTGTTTTTT. It specifies CASSLGSAAAGELFF. Drawing the rest from reference TRBV7-3 and TRBJ2-2, the complete variable domain is GAGVSQTPSNKVTEKGKYVELRCDPISGHTALYWYRQSLGQGPEFLIYFQGTGAADDSGLPNDRFFAVRPEGSVSTLKIQRTERGDSAVYLCASSLGSAAAGELFFGEGSRLTVL.

This clone turned up a few times. The rearrangement joins TRBV29-1 to TRBJ2-5; D is perhaps TRBD1 (5 bases). Trimming removed 6 bases at V and 2 bases at J, with 10 bases between. The germline gives CDR1 SQVTM, CDR2 ANQGSEA. The CDR3 is made up of 12 amino acids. The CDR3 DNA sequence: TGCAGCGTGGGAAGGGGTCAAGAGACCCAGTACTTC. Amino acid sequence: CSVGRGQETQYF.

With respect to this clone: At one end the junction does not follow the germline gene, possibly because of a read error. The rearrangement links TRBV7-7 to TRBJ2-2; 7 bases are a match to TRBD1. From germline, CDR1 is SSHAT and CDR2 FNYEAQ (reference sequence). The CDR3 loop spans 14 amino acids. CDR3 sequence reads: CASSWDSRTGELFF. DNA for the CDR3: TGTGCTAGCAGCTGGGACAGTCGCACCGGGGAGCTGTTTTTT.

The chain employs TRBV14 and TRBJ2-7; TRBD1 agrees at 10 bases. CDR3 length: 15 amino acids. J was trimmed by 2 bases and V by 2 bases; bases with no gene match: 3. CDR1 and CDR2 from the germline V gene are SGHDN and FVKESK. Here the CDR3 DNA reads TGTGCCAGCAGCCAAAGGACAGGGGGGACCTACGAGCAGTACTTC. It specifies CASSQRTGGTYEQYF.

This rearrangement joins TRBV6-1 to TRBJ2-7; 9 bases are shared with TRBD1. CDR1 and CDR2 from the germline V gene are MNHNS and SASEGT. Germline trimming cut 4 bases from V and 3 bases from J; bases unmatched to any gene: 4. This CDR3 region has 14 residues. The CDR3, as DNA: TGTGCCAGCAGTGGACAGGGGGTCTTCTACGAGCAGTACTTC. Translation: CASSGQGVFYEQYF.

DNA for the CDR3: TGTGCCAGCGGATCCAGGGGGCAGGATGAAAAACTGTTTTTT. As protein: CASGSRGQDEKLFF. V usage is TRBV6-5 and J usage is TRBJ1-4, with 8 bases matching TRBD1. V was pared by 8 bases and J by 6 bases, with 8 bases of the junction left unmatched. There are 14 residues in the CDR3. Germline V lookup: CDR1 MNHEY, CDR2 SVGAGI.

The chain employs TRBV5-6 and TRBJ2-7; TRBD1 matches 7 bases. Germline assignment: CDR1 SGHDT and CDR2 YYEEEE. J gave up 7 bases and V 4 bases, and 14 bases lay outside the gene matches. The CDR3 has 15 residues. CDR3 DNA: TGTGCCAGCAGCATTCCGGGACAGCCGGCCGAGGAGCAGTACGTC. As protein: CASSIPGQPAEEQYV.

CDR3: CASSQDRLAGGEQFF. As DNA, the CDR3 is TGTGCCAGCAGCCAAGATCGTCTAGCGGGGGGCGAGCAGTTCTTC. This chain connects TRBV4-2 to TRBJ2-1, with 11 nucleotides matching TRBD2. The V segment lost 0 bases and the J segment 10 bases; nucleotides outside the gene matches: 5. The germline V gene has CDR1 LGHNA and CDR2 YNFKEQ. The CDR3 covers 15 residues.

The V and J genes are TRBV10-1 and TRBJ2-7, with D possibly matching TRBD2 (5 bases). V lost 2 bases, J lost 2 bases, and 7 bases lay in between. This CDR3 region has 13 residues. Germline values: CDR1 WNHNN, CDR2 SYGVQD (reference sequence). The CDR3 DNA is TGCGCCAGCAGTGAGGGGAGAACCTACGAGCAGTACTTC. It is translated as CASSEGRTYEQYF.

The rearrangement links TRBV15 to TRBJ2-5, with D tentatively TRBD1 (6 bases). The CDR3 totals 15 residues. CDR1 and CDR2 from the germline V gene are LNHNV and YYDKDF (reference sequence). V lost 0 bases and J 2 bases, leaving 10 bases between the germline ends. DNA of the CDR3: TGTGCCACCAGCAGAGATCAAGGACAGCAAGAGACCCAGTACTTC. It is translated as CATSRDQGQQETQYF.

The chain couples TRBV2 to TRBJ2-3; 14 bases match TRBD2. Germline CDR1 reads SNHLY; CDR2 reads FYNNEI. The CDR3 contains 16 residues. V shed 3 bases, J shed 4 bases, and the junction held 3 bases outside the gene matches. The CDR3 reads CASSDGLAGGADTQYF. The DNA for the CDR3 is TGTGCCAGCAGTGACGGACTAGCGGGGGGCGCAGATACGCAGTATTTT. The complete variable domain, with remaining parts taken from reference TRBV2 and TRBJ2-3, reads EPEVTQTPSHQVTQMGQEVILRCVPISNHLYFYWYRQILGQKVEFLVSFYNNEISEKSEIFDDQFSVERPDGSNFTLKIRSTKLEDSAMYFCASSDGLAGGADTQYFGPGTRLTVL.

The chain couples TRBV7-8 to TRBJ1-2, with a tentative D call TRBD1 (6 bases). This CDR3 comprises 14 residues. Trimming removed 5 bases from V and 4 bases from J, with 14 bases in between. From germline, CDR1 is SGHVS and CDR2 FQNEAQ. The CDR3 nucleotides are TGTGCCAGCAGCCAGGGGAGGGGGGCCTATGGCTACACCTTC. Its protein product is CASSQGRGAYGYTF.

This clone appeared a single time. This sequence joins TRBV7-6 and TRBJ2-1, with TRBD2 identical over 12 bases. Germline CDR1 is SGHVS and CDR2 is FNYEAQ. The trim removed 4 bases at V and 6 bases at J, leaving 7 bases unmatched. The CDR3 is made up of 16 amino acids. Here the CDR3 reads CASSSQLAGGSNEQFF. Here the CDR3 DNA reads TGTGCCAGCAGCTCGCAACTAGCGGGGGGAAGCAATGAGCAGTTCTTC. The variable domain in full, with the rest retrieved from reference TRBV7-6 and TRBJ2-1, is GAGVSQSPRYKVTKRGQDVALRCDPISGHVSLYWYRQALGQGPEFLTYFNYEAQQDKSGLPNDRFSAERPEGSISTLTIQRTEQRDSAMYRCASSSQLAGGSNEQFFGPGTRLTVL.

The gene calls are TRBV2 and TRBJ1-4; the match to TRBD1 covers 8 bases. V was clipped by 7 bases and J by 3 bases; unmatched bases: 7. The germline gives CDR1 SNHLY, CDR2 FYNNEI. The CDR3 has 15 residues. The CDR3 is CASNSPGQANEKLFF. The DNA of the CDR3 is TGTGCCAGCAACTCACCGGGACAGGCTAATGAAAAACTGTTTTTT.

The V call is TRBV15, the J call TRBJ2-5, with a weak D call TRBD1 (5 bases). The CDR3 has 13 amino acids. V shed 5 bases and J shed 4 bases, with 11 bases lying between them. CDR1 is LNHNV and CDR2 is YYDKDF in the germline V gene (reference sequence). The CDR3 region has the DNA TGTGCCACCAGCTTTAGGGGTGGAGAGACCCAGTACTTC. It specifies CATSFRGGETQYF.

This clone was detected only once. The J gene is TRBJ1-1, the V gene TRBV7-3; weak D call: TRBD1 (6 bases). CDR3 length equals 14 residues. The V gene lost 3 bases and the J gene lost 0 bases, with 8 bases spanning the gap. Germline CDR1 SGHTA, CDR2 FQGTGA. The CDR3 protein is CASSFDRLNTEAFF. The CDR3 DNA is TGTGCCAGCAGCTTCGACAGGTTGAACACTGAAGCTTTCTTT.

The chain is built from TRBV11-2 and TRBJ1-1, with D perhaps TRBD1 (5 bases). The germline gives CDR1 SGHAT, CDR2 FQNNGV. This CDR3 region has 13 residues. Trimming took 1 base from V and 8 from J, leaving 11 bases between them. This CDR3 is CASSLAQTAEAFF. As DNA, the CDR3 is TGTGCCAGCAGCTTAGCTCAGACAGCCGAAGCTTTCTTT.